These T cell receptor beta chains were read from a single sample in a study of T cell responses to AZD1222 COVID-19 vaccine. TCRdb keeps only in-frame clones here, not all; method: immunoSEQ multiplex PCR. The sample yields more than 110,000 clones, roughly 90% seen once. The sample was peripheral blood, taken 28 days after the second AZD1222 dose. These receptors originate from an adult who received the AZD1222 COVID-19 vaccine. The CDR3 runs from the conserved cysteine through the conserved F or W. D genes are given only for firm matches. The listing skips clone size in some rows; elsewhere it reads once, few, many or a size class.

J	length	D	V	size	CDR3	DNA
TRBJ2-1	17	TRBD2	TRBV5-8	.	CASSLLSAGGGGNEQFF	TGTGCCAGCAGCTTGCTTAGTGCGGGAGGAGGTGGCAATGAGCAGTTCTTC
TRBJ1-5	16	.	TRBV28	.	CASSFSPHFGNQPQHF	TGTGCCAGCAGTTTTTCCCCCCATTTTGGCAATCAGCCCCAGCATTTT
TRBJ2-7	14	.	TRBV5-1	.	CASSIGTGRNEQYF	TGCGCCAGCAGCATAGGGACGGGCCGAAACGAGCAGTACTTC
TRBJ2-2	13	.	TRBV27	.	CASSLKGHGELFF	TGTGCCAGCAGTTTAAAAGGGCACGGGGAGCTGTTTTTT
TRBJ1-1	16	TRBD1	TRBV5-6	.	CASSTTHRDRGEEAFF	TGTGCCAGCAGCACGACCCACCGGGACAGGGGGGAGGAAGCTTTCTTT
TRBJ1-5	15	.	TRBV11-2	.	CASSPDSGSNQPQHF	TGTGCCAGCAGCCCGGACAGCGGGAGCAATCAGCCCCAGCATTTT
TRBJ2-1	18	TRBD2	TRBV5-1	few	CASSLDLGSGSVGNEQFF	TGCGCCAGCAGCTTGGACCTTGGTAGCGGGAGTGTAGGAAATGAGCAGTTCTTC
TRBJ1-6	14	TRBD1	TRBV5-1	.	CASSPDRVGSPLHF	TGCGCCAGCAGCCCGGACAGGGTTGGTTCACCCCTCCACTTT
TRBJ2-7	15	.	TRBV7-9	.	CASSFRGGVKDEQYF	TGTGCCAGCAGTTTCCGAGGGGGGGTAAAAGACGAGCAGTACTTC
TRBJ1-5	13	.	TRBV29-1	.	CSVKQSSNQPQHF	TGCAGCGTCAAACAGAGTAGCAATCAGCCCCAGCATTTT
TRBJ1-5	12	.	TRBV9	.	CASSAGDQPQHF	TGTGCCAGCAGCGCGGGTGATCAGCCCCAGCATTTT
TRBJ2-1	16	TRBD2	TRBV4-3	.	CASGRGREGRDNEQFF	TGCGCCAGTGGCAGGGGTCGGGAGGGCCGCGACAATGAGCAGTTCTTC
TRBJ2-1	15	.	TRBV5-1	.	CASSLGRSEVDEQFF	TGCGCCAGCAGCTTGGGACGGTCAGAGGTCGATGAGCAGTTCTTC
TRBJ2-1	16	.	TRBV15	.	CATSTREFSSYNEQFF	TGTGCCACCAGCACCAGGGAGTTTAGCTCCTACAATGAGCAGTTCTTC
TRBJ1-5	16	TRBD1	TRBV6-2/TRBV6-3	few	CASSRGQGASNQPQHF	TGTGCCAGCAGCAGGGGACAGGGGGCTTCCAATCAGCCCCAGCATTTT
TRBJ1-4	18	TRBD1	TRBV7-9	.	CASSPGQGSATTNEKLFF	TGTGCCAGCAGCCCCGGACAGGGATCGGCGACAACTAATGAAAAACTGTTTTTT
TRBJ1-5	14	.	TRBV7-9	once	CASSLGHSNQPQHF	TGTGCCAGCAGCTTAGGTCATAGCAATCAGCCCCAGCATTTT
TRBJ2-3	14	TRBD1	TRBV29-1	.	CSVDGQGGTDTQYF	TGCAGCGTCGATGGACAGGGGGGCACAGATACGCAGTATTTT
TRBJ2-7	13	TRBD1	TRBV18	.	CASSLDRSGEQYF	TGTGCCAGCTCACTGGACAGGTCGGGGGAGCAGTACTTC
TRBJ2-7	14	.	TRBV9	.	CASSPSRAGYEQYF	TGTGCCAGCAGCCCATCGAGGGCTGGGTACGAGCAGTACTTC
TRBJ2-1	15	.	TRBV7-2	.	CASSLGVSGYNEQFF	TGTGCCAGCAGCTTAGGAGTTAGCGGATACAATGAGCAGTTCTTC
TRBJ1-1	13	.	TRBV4-2	.	CASSQAGSYEAFF	TGTGCCAGCAGCCAAGCGGGTAGCTATGAAGCTTTCTTT
TRBJ2-7	15	TRBD1	TRBV10-3	few	CAISMAGTGSYEQYF	TGTGCCATCAGTATGGCTGGGACAGGGTCCTACGAGCAGTACTTC
TRBJ1-1	13	.	TRBV3-1/TRBV3-2	.	CASTGVSWTEAFF	TGTGCCAGCACCGGGGTTTCGTGGACTGAAGCTTTCTTT
TRBJ2-2	17	.	TRBV7-8	.	CASSWRGIGSKTGELFF	TGTGCCAGCAGCTGGAGGGGTATCGGGAGTAAAACCGGGGAGCTGTTTTTT
TRBJ1-5	14	.	TRBV6-2/TRBV6-3	.	CASSRTKGNQPQHF	TGTGCCAGCAGCCGGACAAAAGGCAATCAGCCCCAGCATTTT
TRBJ2-1	14	.	TRBV5-8	.	CASSRTENYNEQFF	TGTGCCAGTTCGCGGACCGAGAACTACAATGAGCAGTTCTTC
TRBJ2-1	14	.	TRBV18	.	CASSPWAGENEQFF	TGTGCCAGCTCACCATGGGCAGGGGAAAATGAGCAGTTCTTC
TRBJ2-7	12	.	TRBV28	.	CASSGTPYEQYF	TGTGCCAGCTCGGGGACTCCCTACGAGCAGTACTTC
TRBJ2-1	16	TRBD2	TRBV4-3	once	CASRRIAGGYYNEQFF	TGCGCCAGCAGACGGATAGCGGGAGGTTACTACAATGAGCAGTTCTTC
TRBJ1-1	16	.	TRBV27	once	CASSSTWGQMNTEAFF	TGTGCCAGCAGTTCAACCTGGGGGCAGATGAACACTGAAGCTTTCTTT
TRBJ1-6	12	.	TRBV18	.	CASSPRNSPLHF	TGTGCCAGCTCACCCCGAAATTCACCCCTCCACTTT
TRBJ2-5	14	.	TRBV7-2	.	CASSSGLTQETQYF	TGTGCCAGCAGCTCGGGACTGACTCAAGAGACCCAGTACTTC
TRBJ2-7	19	TRBD1	TRBV7-6	.	CASSGVLSPALGQAYEQYF	TGTGCCAGCAGCGGAGTTTTATCCCCAGCGTTGGGACAGGCCTACGAGCAGTACTTC
TRBJ1-3	17	TRBD1	TRBV7-8	.	CASSLGGAGQRINTIYF	TGTGCCAGCAGCTTAGGAGGCGCGGGACAGAGGATAAACACCATATATTTT
TRBJ1-1	13	.	TRBV5-1	.	CASSVGPSTEAFF	TGCGCCAGCAGCGTGGGACCAAGCACTGAAGCTTTCTTT
TRBJ1-1	16	TRBD1	TRBV28	.	CASSSLGTGFNTEAFF	TGTGCCAGCAGTTCCCTCGGGACAGGGTTCAACACTGAAGCTTTCTTT
TRBJ2-3	15	TRBD2	TRBV18	.	CASSPLAGGTDTQYF	TGTGCCAGCTCTCCCCTAGCGGGAGGCACAGATACGCAGTATTTT
TRBJ2-2	16	TRBD1	TRBV7-3	.	CASSPPGQGTVGELFF	TGTGCCAGCAGCCCCCCCGGACAGGGGACAGTCGGGGAGCTGTTTTTT
TRBJ1-6	16	.	TRBV18	.	CASSHRGSPSNSPLHF	TGTGCCAGCTCACATCGGGGATCACCTTCTAATTCACCCCTCCACTTT
TRBJ2-2	24	.	TRBV3-1/TRBV3-2	once	CASSQVPLLGQAPKRDSFTGELFF	TGTGCCAGCAGCCAAGTTCCCCTCCTGGGGCAGGCGCCAAAAAGGGATAGCTTCACCGGGGAGCTGTTTTTT
TRBJ2-1	14	.	TRBV2	.	CASCLSPQPNEQFF	TGTGCCAGCTGTTTGTCTCCACAGCCTAATGAGCAGTTCTTC
TRBJ2-3	15	TRBD1	TRBV29-1	.	CSVVSGQGRTDTQYF	TGCAGCGTTGTATCGGGACAGGGTCGCACAGATACGCAGTATTTT